This TCR beta chain was captured by sequencing in a study of cytotoxic CD8 clonotypes in ibrutinib-treated CLL. About the research overall: Included were about a dozen relapsed/refractory and 15 treatment-naive patients, of whom roughly 17 were IGHV unmutated. General observations from the study: Public clonotypes (which were uncommon) either contracted or remained stable on treatment. Elevated clonality accompanied ibrutinib response, with a return toward baseline values at progression.

The targeted sequencing depth was 1 in 200,000 to 1 in 1 million T cells. Profiled with immunoSEQ multiplex PCR; TCRdb holds only in-frame clones, not every one. Among some 29,000 clones listed, about 70% were seen once. The CDR3 is made up of 11 amino acids. The germline V gene encodes CDR1 MNHEY and CDR2 SVGAGI. V lost 3 bases and J lost 5, with 4 bases in between. This clone appeared once. Its antigen is as yet unknown. The rearrangement links TRBV6-5 to TRBJ2-5; D uncertain. The TCR sequence derives from a human donor with chronic lymphocytic leukemia. The sample consisted of PBMCs, taken after 36 months of ibrutinib treatment. CDR3 amino acids: CASSYLETQYF. In DNA, the CDR3 is TGTGCCAGCAGTTATTTGGAGACCCAGTACTTC.